The sequence of this T cell receptor beta chain was determined in a study of blood T cell repertoires in COVID-19. Some clones are missing from TCRdb's copy, which holds only in-frame ones; the method was immunoSEQ multiplex PCR. The repertoire includes around 200,000 clones, around 82% of them detected once, and about 2.5% sits in the top ten. Material for sequencing was peripheral blood. The origin of this receptor is a woman aged 35 to 49 with active or convalescent COVID-19.

The CDR3: CASSPPNYEQYF. DNA for the CDR3: TGTGCCAGCTCACCACCTAACTACGAGCAGTACTTC. The gene calls are TRBV18 and TRBJ2-7, with no clear D. The germline V gene encodes CDR1 KGHSH and CDR2 LQKENI. The CDR3 runs 12 residues. The V and J ends lost 0 bases and 3 bases respectively, with 3 bases between them.